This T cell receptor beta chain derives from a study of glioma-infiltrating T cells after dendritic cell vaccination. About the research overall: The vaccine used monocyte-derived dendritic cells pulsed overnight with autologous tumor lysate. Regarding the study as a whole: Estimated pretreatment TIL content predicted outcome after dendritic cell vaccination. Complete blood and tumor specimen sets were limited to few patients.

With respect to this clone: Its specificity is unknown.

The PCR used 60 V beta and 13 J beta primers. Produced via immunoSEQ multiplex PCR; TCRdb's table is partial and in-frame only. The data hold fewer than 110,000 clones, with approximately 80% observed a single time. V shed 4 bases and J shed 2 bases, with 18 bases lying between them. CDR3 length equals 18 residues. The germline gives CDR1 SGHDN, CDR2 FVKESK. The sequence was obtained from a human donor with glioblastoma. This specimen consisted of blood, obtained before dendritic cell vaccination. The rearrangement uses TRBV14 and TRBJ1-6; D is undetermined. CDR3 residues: CASSRTENIRTYNSPLHF. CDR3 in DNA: TGTGCCAGCAGCCGAACAGAGAACATCCGAACCTATAATTCACCCCTCCACTTT.